These 15 T cell receptor beta chains came from one sample sequenced in a study of blood T cell repertoires in COVID-19. Assay: immunoSEQ multiplex PCR; the TCRdb copy retains only in-frame clones and omits some. The sample comprises approximately 81,000 clones, 89% of which are singletons, and around 12% rests with the top ten. The sample comprised peripheral blood. Receptor source: a man between 65 and 85 years old with active or convalescent COVID-19.

CDR3 protein: CATSQFDRGGDEQFF. The CDR3 nucleotides are TGTGCCACCAGCCAGTTTGACAGGGGCGGCGATGAGCAGTTCTTC. The chain carries TRBV24-1 and TRBJ2-1; TRBD1 matches 8 bases. The trim removed 7 bases at V and 8 bases at J, leaving 12 bases unmatched. The length of the CDR3 is 15 residues. The germline gives CDR1 KGHDR, CDR2 SFDVKD.

The V gene is TRBV6-5, the J gene TRBJ1-1; D is unresolved. This CDR3 is built from 15 residues. V gave up 3 bases and J gave up 2 bases, with 13 bases separating them. In germline, CDR1 is MNHEY, CDR2 SVGAGI. CDR3 bases: TGTGCCAGCAGTTATTTGCAGAAAAGAAACACTGAAGCTTTCTTT. Translating gives CASSYLQKRNTEAFF.

The rearrangement uses TRBV11-2 and TRBJ1-6; D is unclear. The CDR3 runs to 13 residues. The germline V and J ends were trimmed by 2 bases and 11 bases, with 10 bases remaining between them. In germline, CDR1 is SGHAT, CDR2 FQNNGV. CDR3: CASSLQAPAPLHF. In nucleotides, the CDR3 is TGTGCCAGCAGCTTACAGGCTCCGGCACCCCTCCACTTT. Full variable domain (missing parts from reference TRBV11-2 and TRBJ1-6): EAGVAQSPRYKIIEKRQSVAFWCNPISGHATLYWYQQILGQGPKLLIQFQNNGVVDDSQLPKDRFSAERLKGVDSTLKIQPAKLEDSAVYLCASSLQAPAPLHFGNGTRLTVT.

The gene calls are TRBV30 and TRBJ1-1; no definite D call. This CDR3 spans 10 amino acids. The V end was cut by 0 bases, the J end by 11 bases, with 7 bases between. Germline assignment: CDR1 GTSNPN and CDR2 SVGIG (reference sequence). In DNA form, the CDR3 reads TGTGCCTGGAGTGTACCCGGGGCTTTCTTT. Residues: CAWSVPGAFF. The variable domain in full, with the rest retrieved from reference TRBV30 and TRBJ1-1, is SQTIHQWPATLVQPVGSPLSLECTVEGTSNPNLYWYRQAAGRGLQLLFYSVGIGQISSEVPQNLSASRPQDRQFILSSKKLLLSDSGFYLCAWSVPGAFFGQGTRLTVV.

The chain combines TRBV27 with TRBJ2-5, with D possibly matching TRBD1 (5 bases). The germline V gene has CDR1 MNHEY and CDR2 SMNVEV (reference sequence). V lost 2 bases and J lost 1, with 11 bases in between. The CDR3 has 15 amino acids. The CDR3 spells CASSLGQGIQETQYF. In DNA form, the CDR3 reads TGTGCCAGCAGTTTAGGGCAGGGAATCCAAGAGACCCAGTACTTC.

This clone occurred once. V and J are TRBV18 and TRBJ1-3; 9 bases agree with TRBD1. V shed 4 bases, J shed 0 bases, and the junction held 16 bases outside the gene matches. This CDR3 region has 20 residues. CDR1 and CDR2 from the germline V gene are KGHSH and LQKENI. The CDR3 spells CASSRSGQGSPPLSGNTIYF. Here the CDR3 DNA reads TGTGCCAGCTCACGATCGGGACAGGGAAGCCCCCCGCTCTCTGGAAACACCATATATTTT.

The chain has TRBV7-9 and TRBJ1-5; no clear D gene. The CDR3 spans 16 residues. Germline V gene sequence: CDR1 SEHNR, CDR2 FQNEAQ (reference sequence). The V end lost 5 bases, the J end lost 2 bases, and 16 bases lay between the germline ends. Written as DNA, the CDR3 is TGTGCCAGCAGCCCCTGGACCGCGGGAGGCAATCAGCCCCAGCATTTT. It encodes CASSPWTAGGNQPQHF.

V and J are TRBV24-1 and TRBJ2-5; D is perhaps TRBD2 (5 bases). The CDR3 is made up of 17 amino acids. CDR1 is KGHDR, CDR2 SFDVKD, per germline. V was trimmed by 5 bases and J by 5 bases, leaving 23 bases between them. CDR3 in DNA: TGTGCCACCAGTGCTAACACCCGGGAAAGTGGTGGGGAGACCCAGTACTTC. Translating it yields CATSANTRESGGETQYF.

The gene calls are TRBV19 and TRBJ2-1; a possible D gene is TRBD1 (7 bases). CDR3 size: 16 residues. Germline V gene sequence: CDR1 LNHDA, CDR2 SQIVND (reference sequence). Between the trimmed V and J ends, which lost 0 bases and 6 bases, there was a span of 15 bases. CDR3 protein: CASSIDLRQGGNEQFF. The CDR3 DNA reads as TGTGCCAGTAGTATAGATCTACGGCAGGGGGGCAATGAGCAGTTCTTC. The whole variable domain, filled in from reference TRBV19 and TRBJ2-1, reads DGGITQSPKYLFRKEGQNVTLSCEQNLNHDAMYWYRQDPGQGLRLIYYSQIVNDFQKGDIAEGYSVSREKKESFPLTVTSAQKNPTAFYLCASSIDLRQGGNEQFFGPGTRLTVL.

This chain uses TRBV20-1 with TRBJ2-1; D is unresolved. The CDR3 runs 10 residues. Germline V gives CDR1 DFQATT, CDR2 SNEGSKA (reference sequence). Trimming removed 6 bases at V and 7 bases at J, with 7 bases between. The CDR3 DNA sequence: TGCAGTGCAATGTTAAATGAGCAGTTCTTC. Its protein is CSAMLNEQFF.

This sequence joins TRBV24-1 and TRBJ1-1; D may be TRBD1 (5 bases). The CDR3 sequence is 11 residues long. Trimming removed 7 bases at V and 4 bases at J, with 6 bases between. From germline, CDR1 is KGHDR and CDR2 SFDVKD. This CDR3 is CATRQGTEAFF. DNA of the CDR3: TGTGCCACCAGGCAGGGCACTGAAGCTTTCTTT.

The V call is TRBV27, the J call TRBJ1-1; 8 bases fit TRBD1. The CDR3 runs 14 residues. CDR1 and CDR2 from the germline V gene are MNHEY and SMNVEV (reference sequence). Germline trimming cut 4 bases from V and 2 bases from J; bases unmatched to any gene: 3. In DNA form, the CDR3 reads TGTGCCAGCAGTTATACAGGGGGTAACACTGAAGCTTTCTTT. Its translation: CASSYTGGNTEAFF.

The rearrangement links TRBV28 to TRBJ2-7; TRBD2 is a possible D gene (5 bases). V was clipped by 8 bases and J by 3 bases, with 20 bases between them. Germline-derived CDR1 and CDR2 are MDHEN and SYDVKM. CDR3 length: 15 amino acids. CDR3 DNA: TGTGCCAGCCCCCCCCCGGGAACGGAGCACTACGAGCAGTACTTC. Translating gives CASPPPGTEHYEQYF.

This chain links TRBV10-3 with TRBJ2-7; TRBD2 matches 14 bases. With V trimmed by 6 bases and J by 5 bases, 9 bases remained unmatched. Germline loops: CDR1 ENHRY, CDR2 SYGVKD. This CDR3 spans 16 amino acids. The CDR3 coding sequence is TGTGCCATCAGGGTGACTAGCGGGGGGGCCTTGGACGAGCAGTACTTC. Translation gives CAIRVTSGGALDEQYF.

The V call is TRBV5-1, the J call TRBJ2-7; 10 bases are a match to TRBD1. Trimming took 3 bases from V and 0 from J; bases not matched to a gene: 9. Germline lookup yields CDR1 SGHRS and CDR2 YFSETQ. This CDR3 has 17 residues. The CDR3 coding sequence is TGCGCCAGCAGCTATGGACAGGGGGGCTCTCGCTCCTACGAGCAGTACTTC. Its translation is CASSYGQGGSRSYEQYF.